The 28 T cell receptor beta chains below come from one sample, sequenced in a study of molecular identifiers for immune sequencing clone quantification. TCRdb independently ran MiXCR on the PCR reads; one entry per CDR3 protein. The sample lists tens of thousands of distinct CDR3 sequences; roughly 20% were seen once. The sample consisted of naive CD8+ T cells from blood, with Jurkat cell RNA spiked in. Subset reported: FACS-sorted CD8+CD4-CCR7+CD45RA+ naive T cells. All receptors derive from a human donor in good health. Some libraries in this study had Jurkat cell RNA spiked in.

This clonotype appeared many times. The chain links TRBV7-9 to TRBJ2-6, with D uncertain. The V end lost 4 bases, the J end lost 0 bases, and 10 bases lay between the germline ends. The CDR3 length is 16 residues. In germline, CDR1 is SEHNR, CDR2 FQNEAQ (reference sequence). The DNA for the CDR3 is TGTGCCAGCAGCTCGCCTTCTAGCTCTGGGGCCAACGTCCTGACTTTC. This sequence encodes CASSSPSSSGANVLTF.

This clonotype was counted only a few times. The rearrangement links TRBV6-1 to TRBJ2-7; D remains unclear. The length of the CDR3 is 14 residues. V gave up 0 bases and J gave up 0 bases, with 6 bases separating them. CDR1 MNHNS and CDR2 SASEGT come from the germline V gene. In DNA, the CDR3 is TGTGCCAGCAGTGAAGCGCTCAGCTCCTACGAGCAGTACTTC. Amino acid sequence: CASSEALSSYEQYF.

This clonotype was detected many times. The rearrangement joins TRBV2 to TRBJ2-7; possible D gene TRBD2, 5 bases. The CDR3 sequence is 14 residues long. CDR1 is SNHLY and CDR2 is FYNNEI in the germline V gene. The V gene lost 4 bases and the J gene lost 0 bases, with 10 bases spanning the gap. As DNA, the CDR3 is TGTGCCAGCAGTGGACTATCGAGCTCCTACGAGCAGTACTTC. Its translation is CASSGLSSSYEQYF.

This clonotype came up many times. The genes are TRBV6-5 and TRBJ2-7; no firm D call. V dropped 4 bases and J dropped 2 bases, with 15 bases sitting between them. Germline V gene lookup returns CDR1 MNHEY and CDR2 SVGAGI. The CDR3 sequence is 15 residues long. The CDR3 spells CASSFDAEVPYEQYF. CDR3 in DNA: TGTGCCAGCAGTTTTGATGCGGAAGTCCCCTACGAGCAGTACTTC.

In this sample, this clonotype turned up many times. The rearrangement joins TRBV20-1 to TRBJ1-4; D unclear. Germline V gives CDR1 DFQATT, CDR2 SNEGSKA (reference sequence). The CDR3 spans 15 residues. V was pared by 2 bases and J by 1 base, with 11 bases between. The chain's CDR3 is CSARPILGTNEKLFF. The CDR3 coding sequence is TGCAGTGCTAGACCCATTTTGGGAACTAATGAAAAACTGTTTTTT.

This clonotype has more than one count but fewer than ten. The chain uses TRBV3-1 and TRBJ2-4; a possible D gene is TRBD2 (5 bases). The germline V and J ends were trimmed by 2 bases and 3 bases, with 17 bases remaining between them. Germline loops: CDR1 LGHDT, CDR2 YNNKEL (reference sequence). The CDR3 length is 17 residues. CDR3 in DNA: TGTGCCAGCAGCCAACCCGGACTGGGAAGCGGCAAAAACATTCAGTACTTC. It yields the protein CASSQPGLGSGKNIQYF.

The chain uses TRBV7-9 and TRBJ2-7, with D possibly being TRBD1 (5 bases). Germline values: CDR1 SEHNR, CDR2 FQNEAQ (reference sequence). Trimming shortened V by 5 bases and J by 2 bases, and 16 bases separated the two germline ends. This CDR3 comprises 15 residues. The CDR3 DNA follows: TGTGCCAGCAGCATCACGGCAGGGATGACCTACGAGCAGTACTTC. Translated, it gives CASSITAGMTYEQYF.

This clonotype was recorded many times. The chain carries TRBV28 and TRBJ2-7; 11 positions match TRBD2. The CDR3 is 14 residues long. Trimming at V came to 7 bases and at J to 2 bases, leaving 4 bases not matched to a gene. Germline CDR1 MDHEN, CDR2 SYDVKM. The CDR3 spells CASMGLAATYEQYF. In DNA, the CDR3 is TGTGCCAGCATGGGACTAGCGGCTACCTACGAGCAGTACTTC.

The sample holds many counts of this clonotype. The chain employs TRBV7-9 and TRBJ2-1; possible D gene TRBD1, 5 bases. Germline CDR1 and CDR2: SEHNR and FQNEAQ (reference sequence). The CDR3 extends over 13 amino acids. V shed 4 bases and J shed 9 bases, with 13 bases lying between them. This chain's CDR3 is CASSSPGSAEQFF. Here the CDR3 DNA reads TGTGCCAGCAGCTCCCCAGGGTCGGCTGAGCAGTTCTTC.

Many counts were recorded for this clonotype. This sequence joins TRBV28 and TRBJ2-1; D is undetermined. The germline V gene encodes CDR1 MDHEN and CDR2 SYDVKM. V lost 2 bases and J lost 9, with 11 bases in between. The CDR3 runs to 13 residues. In DNA form, the CDR3 reads TGTGCCAGCAGTTTACCTGGATGGGTTGAGCAGTTCTTC. Its translation is CASSLPGWVEQFF.

This clonotype was recorded at least ten times. The chain is built from TRBV7-6 and TRBJ2-3; the D is unclear. The V and J ends lost 4 bases and 4 bases respectively, with 12 bases between them. The CDR3 contains 14 residues. Per germline, CDR1 SGHVS and CDR2 FNYEAQ. The CDR3 reads CASSSNGGSDTQYF. The CDR3, as DNA: TGTGCCAGCAGCTCTAATGGTGGTTCAGATACGCAGTATTTT.

Details on this clonotype: Since a much larger clone is just one base distant, this may be a read error. The chain employs TRBV4-1 and TRBJ2-1; 8 bases line up with TRBD2. Per the germline V gene, CDR1 is MGHRA and CDR2 is YSYEKL. J gave up 6 bases and V 3 bases, and 16 bases lay outside the gene matches. The CDR3 is 18 residues long. The CDR3 region has the DNA TGCGCCAGCAGCCATGTCGGGGGGGGCGGGAGGAAACTCAATGAGCAGTTCTTC. Protein sequence: CASSHVGGGGRKLNEQFF.

This clonotype appeared a few times. V usage is TRBV20-1 and J usage is TRBJ2-7, with 7 bases that match TRBD2. Germline V CDR1 and CDR2: DFQATT, SNEGSKA (reference sequence). The V gene end was trimmed by 0 bases and the J gene end by 3 bases; junction bases not matched to a gene: 11. This CDR3 has 16 residues. This chain's CDR3 is CSARDGTLASGYEQYF. The CDR3 DNA follows: TGCAGTGCTAGAGACGGCACACTCGCTAGCGGCTACGAGCAGTACTTC.

This clonotype was detected ten times or more. This chain connects TRBV4-3 to TRBJ1-1, with TRBD1 as a possible D gene (5 bases). V dropped 1 base and J dropped 9 bases, with 18 bases sitting between them. Germline-derived CDR1 and CDR2 are LGHNA and YSLEER. The CDR3 has 15 amino acids. The CDR3 loop reads CASSQAPGRADQAFF. The CDR3 DNA follows: TGCGCCAGCAGCCAAGCACCGGGACGGGCCGACCAAGCTTTCTTT.

Only one count was recorded for this clonotype. It may be a read error: a sequence one base away is much more abundant. The V and J genes are TRBV7-9 and TRBJ2-5; 7 bases map to TRBD2. The CDR3 has 15 residues. Germline V lookup: CDR1 SEHNR, CDR2 FQNEAQ (reference sequence). The CDR3, as DNA: TGTGCCGGCAGCTTCTGGGGGAGGGTCGTAGAGACCCAGTACTTC. Its translation: CAGSFWGRVVETQYF.

The table lists this clonotype with many counts. The rearrangement joins TRBV29-1 to TRBJ2-2, with D perhaps TRBD1 or TRBD2 (6 bases each). There are 13 residues in the CDR3. Trimming removed 6 bases at V and 5 bases at J, with 13 bases between. Germline CDR1 is SQVTM and CDR2 is ANQGSEA. CDR3 in amino acids: CSVGGRGTGELFF. Written as DNA, the CDR3 is TGCAGCGTGGGGGGCAGGGGAACCGGGGAGCTGTTTTTT.

This clonotype was seen repeatedly, ten times or more. V is TRBV28 and J is TRBJ2-1, with 9 bases identical to TRBD2. After removal of 10 bases from V and 7 bases from J, the junction contained 23 bases not matched to a gene. Germline values: CDR1 MDHEN, CDR2 SYDVKM. The CDR3 totals 18 residues. CDR3 residues: CAIGAPIRREGKQNEQFF. Here the CDR3 DNA reads TGTGCCATCGGGGCCCCCATTAGGCGGGAGGGCAAACAGAATGAGCAGTTCTTC.

This clonotype showed up many times. The chain couples TRBV7-9 to TRBJ2-3, with 9 bases that match TRBD2. Germline V gene data show CDR1 as SEHNR and CDR2 as FQNEAQ (reference sequence). Trimming took 1 base from V and 3 from J; bases not matched to a gene: 5. The CDR3 totals 16 residues. CDR3 sequence reads: CASSLVTSGGTDTQYF. CDR3 nucleotide sequence: TGTGCCAGCAGCTTAGTGACTAGCGGAGGGACAGATACGCAGTATTTT. Supplemented by reference TRBV7-9 and TRBJ2-3, the full variable domain reads DTGVSQNPRHKITKRGQNVTFRCDPISEHNRLYWYRQTLGQGPEFLTYFQNEAQLEKSRLLSDRFSAERPKGSFSTLEIQRTEQGDSAMYLCASSLVTSGGTDTQYFGPGTRLTVL.

This clonotype was recorded at least ten times. The chain combines TRBV15 with TRBJ2-7; TRBD2 is a possible D gene (5 bases). CDR3 length: 14 residues. The germline V gene has CDR1 LNHNV and CDR2 YYDKDF (reference sequence). Deletions cut 1 base from V and 2 bases from J, with 9 bases between. CDR3 sequence (DNA): TGTGCCACCAGCAGAGGACGGGGAGCCTACGAGCAGTACTTC. Its translation is CATSRGRGAYEQYF.

In its sample, this clonotype was seen a few times. A single base separates this from a much larger clone, so it may be a read error. The chain carries TRBV7-6 and TRBJ1-5; D is undetermined. This CDR3 is 14 amino acids long. Germline V gene data show CDR1 as SGHVS and CDR2 as FNYEAQ. The CDR3: CANSHGDGNQPQHF. The CDR3 coding sequence is TGTGCCAACAGCCATGGGGATGGCAATCAGCCCCAGCATTTT.

This chain joins TRBV9 and TRBJ2-5; a possible D gene is TRBD1 (5 bases). CDR1 is SGDLS and CDR2 is YYNGEE in the germline V gene. The CDR3 consists of 15 residues. Trimming left V 6 bases short and J 1 base short, with 16 bases between. DNA of the CDR3: TGTGCCAGCAACCTGCTAGACAGCCCCCAAGAGACCCAGTACTTC. It yields the protein CASNLLDSPQETQYF.

There are many counts of this clonotype. The V call is TRBV20-1, the J call TRBJ1-1; D is unresolved. V lost 2 bases and J lost 6, with 10 bases in between. The germline CDR1 and CDR2 sequences are DFQATT and SNEGSKA (reference sequence). CDR3 length: 12 residues. CDR3 protein: CSARLITAEAFF. The CDR3 coding sequence is TGCAGTGCTAGACTTATCACCGCTGAAGCTTTCTTT.

At least ten counts were recorded for this clonotype. In DNA, the CDR3 is TGCGCCAGCAGCAAGGGACTAGCGGGAGGATCCTACGAGCAGTACTTC. Protein sequence: CASSKGLAGGSYEQYF. The chain recombines TRBV4-3 with TRBJ2-7, with 15 bases aligning to TRBD2. This CDR3 has 16 amino acids. V gave up 5 bases and J gave up 1 base; unmatched junction bases: 3. CDR1 and CDR2 from the germline V gene are LGHNA and YSLEER.

The CDR3 DNA is TGTGCCAGCAATTGGGACTCCTCCTACGAGCAGTACTTC. This gives the protein CASNWDSSYEQYF. This sequence joins TRBV2 and TRBJ2-7, with D possibly TRBD2 on 6 matching bases. The CDR3 sequence is 13 residues long. V lost 7 bases, J lost 0 bases, and 10 bases lay in between. Germline CDR1 is SNHLY and CDR2 is FYNNEI.

This clonotype was observed many times. The rearrangement joins TRBV5-1 to TRBJ2-6; TRBD2 might be the D (6 bases). The CDR3 consists of 18 residues. CDR1 SGHRS and CDR2 YFSETQ come from the germline V gene. V dropped 4 bases and J dropped 2 bases, with 19 bases sitting between them. The CDR3 bases are TGCGCCAGCAGCCTGGGACGGGCTAGCGCAGCTGGGGCCAACGTCCTGACTTTC. This encodes CASSLGRASAAGANVLTF.

There are a few counts of this clonotype. V usage is TRBV9 and J usage is TRBJ2-5; no reliable D call. The CDR3 runs 11 residues. Germline CDR1 is SGDLS and CDR2 is YYNGEE. Deletions cut 3 bases from V and 3 bases from J, with 3 bases between. This CDR3 is CASSDEETQYF. CDR3 sequence (DNA): TGTGCCAGCAGCGACGAAGAGACCCAGTACTTC.

The gene calls are TRBV27 and TRBJ1-1; D ambiguous. The CDR3 length is 13 residues. CDR1 MNHEY and CDR2 SMNVEV come from the germline V gene (reference sequence). The V end lost 6 bases, the J end lost 1 base, and 9 bases lay between the germline ends. CDR3 residues: CASSSAGNTEAFF. CDR3 nucleotide sequence: TGTGCCAGCAGCTCCGCTGGGAACACTGAAGCTTTCTTT.

At least ten counts were recorded for this clonotype. The chain combines TRBV28 with TRBJ2-3, with 9 bases matching TRBD2. Germline V gene lookup returns CDR1 MDHEN and CDR2 SYDVKM. The CDR3 has 17 residues. Trimming took 3 bases from V and 2 from J; bases not matched to a gene: 9. Written as DNA, the CDR3 is TGTGCCAGCAGTTTTTTGGGGACTAGCAGTGACACAGATACGCAGTATTTT. Translating gives CASSFLGTSSDTDTQYF.